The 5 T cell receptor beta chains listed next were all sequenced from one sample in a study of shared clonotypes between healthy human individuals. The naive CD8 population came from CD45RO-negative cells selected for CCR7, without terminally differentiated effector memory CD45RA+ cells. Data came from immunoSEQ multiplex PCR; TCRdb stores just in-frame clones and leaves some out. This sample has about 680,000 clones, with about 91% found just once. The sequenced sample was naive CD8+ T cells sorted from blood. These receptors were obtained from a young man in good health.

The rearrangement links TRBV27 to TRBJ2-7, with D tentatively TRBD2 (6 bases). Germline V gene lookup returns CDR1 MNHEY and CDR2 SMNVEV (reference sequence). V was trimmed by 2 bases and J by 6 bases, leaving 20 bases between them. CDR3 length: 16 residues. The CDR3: CASSLVGTGGGSEQYF. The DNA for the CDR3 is TGTGCCAGCAGTTTAGTGGGGACTGGGGGTGGCTCCGAGCAGTACTTC.

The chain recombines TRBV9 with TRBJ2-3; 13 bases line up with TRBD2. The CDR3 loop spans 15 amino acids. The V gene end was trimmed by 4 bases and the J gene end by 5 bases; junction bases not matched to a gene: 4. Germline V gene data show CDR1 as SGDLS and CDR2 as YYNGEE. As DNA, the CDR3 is TGTGCCAGCAGCACTAGCGGGAGGGCTTTAGATACGCAGTATTTT. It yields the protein CASSTSGRALDTQYF.

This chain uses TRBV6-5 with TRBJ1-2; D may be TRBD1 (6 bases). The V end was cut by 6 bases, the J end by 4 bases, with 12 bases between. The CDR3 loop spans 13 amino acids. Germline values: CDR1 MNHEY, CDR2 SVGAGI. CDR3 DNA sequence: TGTGCCAGCAGCCAGGGGTTAGGCTATGGCTACACCTTC. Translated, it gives CASSQGLGYGYTF.

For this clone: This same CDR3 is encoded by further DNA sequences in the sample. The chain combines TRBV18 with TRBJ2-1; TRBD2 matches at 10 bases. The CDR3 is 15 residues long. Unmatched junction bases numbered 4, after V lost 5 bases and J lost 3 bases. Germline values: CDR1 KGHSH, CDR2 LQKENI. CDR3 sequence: CASSSGTSVYNEQFF. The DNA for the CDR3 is TGTGCCAGCTCAAGCGGGACTAGCGTCTACAATGAGCAGTTCTTC.

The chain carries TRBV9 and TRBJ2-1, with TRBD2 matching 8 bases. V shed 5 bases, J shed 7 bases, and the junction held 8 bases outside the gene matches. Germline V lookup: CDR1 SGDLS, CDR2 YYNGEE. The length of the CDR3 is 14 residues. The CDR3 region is CASSPGLGGNEQFF. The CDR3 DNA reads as TGTGCCAGCAGTCCGGGACTAGGGGGGAATGAGCAGTTCTTC.